This T cell receptor (beta chain) emerged from a study of OX40 agonist ivuxolimab in advanced cancers. For the study at large: Dose-escalation patients' cancers were hepatocellular carcinoma, melanoma, renal cell or head and neck cancer. Of the participants, under 50% had some prior anti-PD-1, anti-PD-L1 or anti-CTLA-4 therapy, which was allowed. Findings and limits, study-wide: Expanded clones were, on average, more numerous in CD8+ T cells than in CD4+.

Data came from immunoSEQ multiplex PCR; TCRdb stores just in-frame clones and leaves some out. The profile shows roughly 53,000 clones, about four fifths of them singletons. CDR1 is SGHRS, CDR2 YFSETQ, per germline. Trimming pared 4 bases from V and 1 base from J, leaving 17 bases between. The CDR3 runs to 16 residues. Concerning this clone itself: Antigen unknown.

Patients with a history of autoimmune disease or on systemic immunosuppression were excluded. V is TRBV5-1 and J is TRBJ1-1, with no clear D. This clonotype was sampled from an adult with an advanced solid tumor such as melanoma, head and neck, liver or kidney cancer. The material was CD4+ or CD8+ T cells sorted from blood, obtained in a trial of the OX40 agonist ivuxolimab. CDR3 nucleotide sequence: TGCGCCAGCAGCCGAGGGCAGGTAGCATCGAACACTGAAGCTTTCTTT. Amino acid sequence: CASSRGQVASNTEAFF.